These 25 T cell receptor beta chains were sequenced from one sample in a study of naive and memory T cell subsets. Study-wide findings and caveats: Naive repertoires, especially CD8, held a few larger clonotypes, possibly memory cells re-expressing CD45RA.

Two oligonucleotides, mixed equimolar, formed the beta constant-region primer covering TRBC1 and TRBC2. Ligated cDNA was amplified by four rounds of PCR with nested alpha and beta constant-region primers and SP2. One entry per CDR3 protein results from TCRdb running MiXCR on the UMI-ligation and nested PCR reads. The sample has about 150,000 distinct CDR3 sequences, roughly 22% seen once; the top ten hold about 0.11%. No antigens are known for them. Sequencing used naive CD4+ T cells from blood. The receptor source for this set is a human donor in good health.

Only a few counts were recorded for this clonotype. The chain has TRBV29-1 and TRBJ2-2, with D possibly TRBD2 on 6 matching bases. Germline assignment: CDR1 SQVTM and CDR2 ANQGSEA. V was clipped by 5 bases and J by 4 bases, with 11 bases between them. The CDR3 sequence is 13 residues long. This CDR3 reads CSVSGVATGELFF. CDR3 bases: TGCAGCGTTTCGGGAGTAGCCACCGGGGAGCTGTTTTTT.

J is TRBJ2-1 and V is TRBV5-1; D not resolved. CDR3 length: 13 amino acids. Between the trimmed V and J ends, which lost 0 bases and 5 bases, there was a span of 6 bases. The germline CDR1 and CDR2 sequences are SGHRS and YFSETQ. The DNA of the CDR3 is TGCGCCAGCAGCTTGGGGGCTAACAATGAGCAGTTCTTC. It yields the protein CASSLGANNEQFF.

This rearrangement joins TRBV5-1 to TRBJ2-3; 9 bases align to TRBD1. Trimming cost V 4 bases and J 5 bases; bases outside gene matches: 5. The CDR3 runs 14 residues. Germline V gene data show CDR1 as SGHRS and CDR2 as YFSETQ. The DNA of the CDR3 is TGCGCCAGCAGCGAGGGGGACAGGGAAGATACGCAGTATTTT. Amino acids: CASSEGDREDTQYF.

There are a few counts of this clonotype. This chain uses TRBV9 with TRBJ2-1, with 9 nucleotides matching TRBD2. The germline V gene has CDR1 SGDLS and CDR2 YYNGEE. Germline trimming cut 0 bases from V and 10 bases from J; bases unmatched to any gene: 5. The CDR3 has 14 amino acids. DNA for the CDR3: TGTGCCAGCAGCGTAGTAGAGACTAGCGGCGAGCAGTTCTTC. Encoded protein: CASSVVETSGEQFF.

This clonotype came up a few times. In nucleotides, the CDR3 is TGTGCCAGCAGCTCCCAGGGTGAAATTAATTCACCCCTCCACTTT. The encoded protein is CASSSQGEINSPLHF. The rearrangement links TRBV7-2 to TRBJ1-6, with D perhaps matching TRBD1 (5 bases). V was pared by 4 bases and J by 6 bases, with 13 bases between. This CDR3 spans 15 amino acids. Per the germline V gene, CDR1 is SGHTA and CDR2 is FQGNSA.

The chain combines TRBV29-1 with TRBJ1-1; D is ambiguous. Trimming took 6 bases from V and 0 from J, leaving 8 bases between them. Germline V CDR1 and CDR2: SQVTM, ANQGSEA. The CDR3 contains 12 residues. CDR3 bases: TGCAGCGTGGCCTACATGAACACTGAAGCTTTCTTT. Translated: CSVAYMNTEAFF.

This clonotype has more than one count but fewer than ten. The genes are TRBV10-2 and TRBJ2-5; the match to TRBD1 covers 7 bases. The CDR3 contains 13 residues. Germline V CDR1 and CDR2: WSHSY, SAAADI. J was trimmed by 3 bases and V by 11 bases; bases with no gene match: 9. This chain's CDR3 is CAPEPGQKETQYF. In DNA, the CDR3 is TGCGCCCCCGAACCGGGACAGAAAGAGACCCAGTACTTC.

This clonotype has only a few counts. CDR3 bases: TGCGCCAGCAGCTTGGCCGCAGGGGTCGATGAGCAGTTCTTC. Translation: CASSLAAGVDEQFF. This rearrangement joins TRBV5-1 to TRBJ2-1; maybe TRBD1 (6 bases). V shed 0 bases and J shed 8 bases, with 12 bases lying between them. CDR1 and CDR2 (germline): SGHRS, YFSETQ. The CDR3 is 14 amino acids.

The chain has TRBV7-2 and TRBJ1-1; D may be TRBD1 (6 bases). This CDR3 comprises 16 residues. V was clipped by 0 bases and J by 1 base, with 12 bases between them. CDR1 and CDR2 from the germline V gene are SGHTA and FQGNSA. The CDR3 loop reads CASSLAGGPGNTEAFF. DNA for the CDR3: TGTGCCAGCAGCTTAGCTGGGGGCCCTGGGAACACTGAAGCTTTCTTT.

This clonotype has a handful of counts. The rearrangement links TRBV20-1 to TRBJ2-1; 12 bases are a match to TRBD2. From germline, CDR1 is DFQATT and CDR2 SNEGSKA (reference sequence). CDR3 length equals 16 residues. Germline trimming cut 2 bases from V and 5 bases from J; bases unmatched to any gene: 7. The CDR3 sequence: CSARIPGLAGNNEQFF. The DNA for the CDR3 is TGCAGTGCTAGAATTCCAGGACTAGCGGGGAACAATGAGCAGTTCTTC.

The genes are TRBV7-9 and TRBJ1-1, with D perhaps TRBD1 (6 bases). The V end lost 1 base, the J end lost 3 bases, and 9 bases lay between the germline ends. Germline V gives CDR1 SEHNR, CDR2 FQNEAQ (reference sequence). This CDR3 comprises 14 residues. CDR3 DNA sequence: TGTGCCAGCAGCTTAGTTCAGGGGTACACTGAAGCTTTCTTT. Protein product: CASSLVQGYTEAFF. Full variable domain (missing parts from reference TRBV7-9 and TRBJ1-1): DTGVSQNPRHKITKRGQNVTFRCDPISEHNRLYWYRQTLGQGPEFLTYFQNEAQLEKSRLLSDRFSAERPKGSFSTLEIQRTEQGDSAMYLCASSLVQGYTEAFFGQGTRLTVV.

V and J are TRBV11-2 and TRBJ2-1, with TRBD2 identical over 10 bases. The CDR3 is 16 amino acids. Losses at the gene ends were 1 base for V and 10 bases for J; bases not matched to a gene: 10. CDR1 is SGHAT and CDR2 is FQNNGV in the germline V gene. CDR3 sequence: CASSLGGTSDLQEQFF. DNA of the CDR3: TGTGCCAGCAGCTTAGGCGGGACTAGCGACCTCCAGGAGCAGTTCTTC. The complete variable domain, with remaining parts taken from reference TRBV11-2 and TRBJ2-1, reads EAGVAQSPRYKIIEKRQSVAFWCNPISGHATLYWYQQILGQGPKLLIQFQNNGVVDDSQLPKDRFSAERLKGVDSTLKIQPAKLEDSAVYLCASSLGGTSDLQEQFFGPGTRLTVL.

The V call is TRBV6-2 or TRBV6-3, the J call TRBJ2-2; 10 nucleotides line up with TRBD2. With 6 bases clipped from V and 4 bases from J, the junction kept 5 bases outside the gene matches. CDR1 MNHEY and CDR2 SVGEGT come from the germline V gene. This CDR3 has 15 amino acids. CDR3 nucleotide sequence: TGTGCCAGCAGCTGGACTAGCGGTGGCACCGGGGAGCTGTTTTTT. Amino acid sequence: CASSWTSGGTGELFF.

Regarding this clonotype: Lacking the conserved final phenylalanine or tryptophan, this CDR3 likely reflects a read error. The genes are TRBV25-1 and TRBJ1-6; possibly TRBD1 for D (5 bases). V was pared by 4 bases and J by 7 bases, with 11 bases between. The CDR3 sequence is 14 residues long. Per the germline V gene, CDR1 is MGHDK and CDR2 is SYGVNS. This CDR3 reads CASSVGTPNSPLHL. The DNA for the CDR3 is TGTGCCAGCAGTGTCGGGACCCCAAATTCACCCCTCCACCTT.

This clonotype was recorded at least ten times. CDR3 amino acids: CASRITLKAFF. Written as DNA, the CDR3 is TGTGCCAGCAGGATTACACTGAAAGCTTTCTTT. This chain links TRBV5-8 with TRBJ1-1, with D unclear. Germline values: CDR1 SGHTS, CDR2 YDEGEE. The CDR3 runs 11 residues. V lost 5 bases and J lost 9, with 11 bases in between.

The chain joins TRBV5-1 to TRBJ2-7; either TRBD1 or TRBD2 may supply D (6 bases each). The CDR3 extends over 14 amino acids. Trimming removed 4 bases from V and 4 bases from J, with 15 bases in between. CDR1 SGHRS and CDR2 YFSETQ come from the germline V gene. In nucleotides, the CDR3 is TGCGCCAGCAGCCCACCAGGGGCGGGGTACGAGCAGTACTTC. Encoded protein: CASSPPGAGYEQYF.

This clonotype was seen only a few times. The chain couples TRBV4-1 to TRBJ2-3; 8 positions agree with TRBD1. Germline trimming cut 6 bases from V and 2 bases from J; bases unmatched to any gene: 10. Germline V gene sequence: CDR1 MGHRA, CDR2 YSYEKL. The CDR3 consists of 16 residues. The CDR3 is CASSQMGQVNTDTQYF. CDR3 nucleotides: TGCGCCAGCAGTCAGATGGGACAGGTGAACACAGATACGCAGTATTTT.

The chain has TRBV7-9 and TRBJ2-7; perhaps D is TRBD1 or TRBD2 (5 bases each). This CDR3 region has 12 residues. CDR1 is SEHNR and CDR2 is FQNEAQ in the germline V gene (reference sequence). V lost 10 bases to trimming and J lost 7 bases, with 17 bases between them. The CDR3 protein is CATLFLGDEQYF. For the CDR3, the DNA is TGTGCCACTCTTTTCCTGGGGGATGAGCAGTACTTC.

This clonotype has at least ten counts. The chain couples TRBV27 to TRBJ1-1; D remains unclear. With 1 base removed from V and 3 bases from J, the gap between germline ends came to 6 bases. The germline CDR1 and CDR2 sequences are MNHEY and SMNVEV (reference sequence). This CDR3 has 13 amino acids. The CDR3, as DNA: TGTGCCAGCAGTTTATTGACGGACACTGAAGCTTTCTTT. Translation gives CASSLLTDTEAFF.

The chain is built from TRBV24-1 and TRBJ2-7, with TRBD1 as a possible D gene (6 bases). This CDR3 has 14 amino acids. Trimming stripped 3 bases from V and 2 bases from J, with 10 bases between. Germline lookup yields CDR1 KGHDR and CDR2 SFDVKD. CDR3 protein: CATSDPGQPYEQYF. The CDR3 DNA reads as TGTGCCACCAGTGATCCGGGACAACCCTACGAGCAGTACTTC.

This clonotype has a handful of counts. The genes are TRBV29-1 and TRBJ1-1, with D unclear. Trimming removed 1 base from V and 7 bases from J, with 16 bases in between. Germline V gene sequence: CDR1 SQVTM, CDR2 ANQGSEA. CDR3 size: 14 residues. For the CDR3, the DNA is TGCAGCGTTGAAGCCCCAGACCGGCCGGTTGAAGCTTTCTTT. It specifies CSVEAPDRPVEAFF.

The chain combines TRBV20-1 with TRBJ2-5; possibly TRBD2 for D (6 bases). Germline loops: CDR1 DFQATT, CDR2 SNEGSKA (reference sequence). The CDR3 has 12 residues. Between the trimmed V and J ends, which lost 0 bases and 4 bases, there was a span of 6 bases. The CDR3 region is CSARERGETQYF. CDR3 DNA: TGCAGTGCTAGAGAGCGGGGAGAGACCCAGTACTTC.

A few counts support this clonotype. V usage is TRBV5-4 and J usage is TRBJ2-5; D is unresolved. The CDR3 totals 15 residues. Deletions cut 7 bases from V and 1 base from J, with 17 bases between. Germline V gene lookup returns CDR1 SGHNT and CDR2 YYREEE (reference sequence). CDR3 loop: CASGSGGWLQETQYF. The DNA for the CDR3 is TGTGCCAGCGGCTCAGGTGGCTGGCTCCAAGAGACCCAGTACTTC.

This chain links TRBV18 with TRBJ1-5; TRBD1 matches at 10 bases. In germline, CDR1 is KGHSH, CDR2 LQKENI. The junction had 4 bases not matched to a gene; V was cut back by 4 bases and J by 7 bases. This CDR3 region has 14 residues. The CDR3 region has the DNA TGTGCCAGCTCACTGACAGGGGGCAGGCAGCCCCAGCATTTT. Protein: CASSLTGGRQPQHF.

CDR3 protein: CASSEEGWVLAYGYTF. In DNA form, the CDR3 reads TGTGCCAGCAGTGAAGAGGGGTGGGTACTTGCCTATGGCTACACCTTC. The V call is TRBV6-1, the J call TRBJ1-2, with D possibly matching TRBD1 (5 bases). This CDR3 has 16 amino acids. The V gene lost 1 base and the J gene lost 4 bases, with 16 bases spanning the gap. Germline CDR1 reads MNHNS; CDR2 reads SASEGT.